The present entry profiles one T cell receptor (beta chain) with its context. What it recognizes is unknown. This sample was included in a study of cytomegalovirus exposure and HLA in healthy donors. Amplification used 60 Vbeta primers and 13 Jbeta primers. Libraries were prepared by immunoSEQ multiplex PCR; TCRdb keeps only in-frame clonotypes and omits some of them. The sample includes about 110,000 clones, approximately 80% of them seen just once. General study findings and limits: Most of the TCR beta V segments (in an earlier analysis) were productive either about 90% or about 30% of the time. In a later analysis, compared with equally common non-associated chains, HLA-associated beta chains were more expanded.

This CDR3 region has 15 residues. Trimming cost V 8 bases and J 9 bases; bases outside gene matches: 8. CDR1 MNHNS and CDR2 SASEGT come from the germline V gene. The sequencing input was PBMCs. The origin of this receptor is a woman aged 25 to 39 in good health and CMV-seronegative. The chain joins TRBV6-1 to TRBJ2-1; 15 nucleotides align to TRBD2. The CDR3 bases are TGTGCCAGCCGCTGGGGACTAGCGGGAGGTGGTGAGCAGTTCTTC. Translating gives CASRWGLAGGGEQFF.